Below are 22 T cell receptor beta chains sequenced from a single sample in a study of PD-1 blockade in classical Hodgkin lymphoma (dated by TCRdb to the early 2020s). Reading the label with the study, this specimen's time point is: cycle 1 day 1 (C1D1), immediately before nivolumab initiation. Relapse after autologous stem cell transplantation had occurred in all trial patients, and cohorts A, B and C were distinguished by prior brentuximab vedotin exposure. The library was generated by the immunoSEQ multiplex PCR assay. Here the immuneACCESS table is served through TCRdb, limited to in-frame sequences with V and J called. Missing clones are a known gap in these copies; in checked studies unresolved V genes cover under half, and the rest lacks a known reason. Counted in this sample were about 10,000 clones; about 80% of them appeared once. 25% of the sample is in the top ten clones. Source: peripheral blood mononuclear cells (PBMCs), taken at baseline. These receptors came from a human donor with classical Hodgkin lymphoma.

The chain links TRBV4-1 to TRBJ1-3; D uncertain. The germline V and J ends were trimmed by 1 base and 2 bases, with 3 bases remaining between them. CDR3 length equals 13 residues. The germline CDR1 and CDR2 sequences are MGHRA and YSYEKL. The CDR3 is CASSQGTGNTIYF. The DNA for the CDR3 is TGCGCCAGCAGCCAAGGAACTGGAAACACCATATATTTT.

The chain recombines TRBV10-1 with TRBJ1-1, with D possibly TRBD1 on 6 matching bases. Germline CDR1 and CDR2: WNHNN and SYGVQD (reference sequence). The CDR3 length is 15 residues. V dropped 9 bases and J dropped 4 bases, with 21 bases sitting between them. The CDR3 region has the DNA TGCGCCAGGGTTAATCTGACAGGAGGGTGCACTGAAGCTTTCTTT. It specifies CARVNLTGGCTEAFF.

The chain uses TRBV27 and TRBJ2-1; 11 bases match TRBD2. CDR3 length: 19 amino acids. The germline V gene has CDR1 MNHEY and CDR2 SMNVEV (reference sequence). The junction had 16 bases not matched to a gene; V was cut back by 5 bases and J by 4 bases. CDR3 amino acids: CASSTPGGSGRGQYNEQFF. The DNA of the CDR3 is TGTGCCAGCAGTACCCCTGGTGGTAGCGGGAGGGGACAATACAATGAGCAGTTCTTC.

Concerning this clone: A read error may produce the germline difference seen at one junction end. The chain employs TRBV5-6 and TRBJ2-7; maybe TRBD2 (7 bases). The CDR3 runs 15 residues. Germline assignment: CDR1 SGHDT and CDR2 YYEEEE. CDR3 bases: TGTGCCAGCAGCTTCGGGGGGCTAGTGGGATACGAGCAGCACTTC. Protein sequence: CASSFGGLVGYEQHF.

The V gene is TRBV27, the J gene TRBJ2-7; TRBD1 agrees at 9 bases. CDR1 and CDR2 (germline): MNHEY, SMNVEV (reference sequence). This CDR3 comprises 14 residues. Trimming took 5 bases from V and 3 from J; bases not matched to a gene: 5. The CDR3, as DNA: TGTGCCAGCAGTCCCGGGACAGGGTACTACGAGCAGTACTTC. Its protein product is CASSPGTGYYEQYF.

The chain uses TRBV10-3 and TRBJ2-1; D unclear. V was clipped by 2 bases and J by 6 bases, with 5 bases between them. The germline V gene has CDR1 ENHRY and CDR2 SYGVKD. This CDR3 comprises 12 residues. The CDR3, as DNA: TGTGCCATCAGTGAGGCCTTCAATGAGCAGTTCTTC. Translated, it gives CAISEAFNEQFF.

This chain links TRBV9 with TRBJ2-1; TRBD2 agrees at 7 bases. Germline assignment: CDR1 SGDLS and CDR2 YYNGEE. The junction had 3 bases not matched to a gene; V was cut back by 0 bases and J by 0 bases. This CDR3 is built from 16 residues. The chain's CDR3 is CASSVGGGSSYNEQFF. CDR3 nucleotides: TGTGCCAGCAGCGTAGGGGGCGGGAGCTCCTACAATGAGCAGTTCTTC. The full variable domain, in which reference TRBV9 and TRBJ2-1 provide the parts outside the CDR3, is DSGVTQTPKHLITATGQRVTLRCSPRSGDLSVYWYQQSLDQGLQFLIQYYNGEERAKGNILERFSAQQFPDLHSELNLSSLELGDSALYFCASSVGGGSSYNEQFFGPGTRLTVL.

Only a few counts were recorded for this clone. This chain joins TRBV6-4 and TRBJ2-5; no clear D. Trimming removed 8 bases at V and 2 bases at J, with 9 bases between. Germline V lookup: CDR1 MRHNA, CDR2 SNTAGT. This CDR3 has 12 residues. The CDR3 loop is CASPARQETQYF. Written as DNA, the CDR3 is TGTGCCAGCCCCGCCCGACAAGAGACCCAGTACTTC.

This chain joins TRBV2 and TRBJ2-7, with D perhaps matching TRBD1 (5 bases). Germline CDR1 reads SNHLY; CDR2 reads FYNNEI. The V end was cut by 8 bases, the J end by 2 bases, with 13 bases between. This CDR3 region has 13 residues. This CDR3 reads CASGEQDTYEQYF. The DNA of the CDR3 is TGTGCCAGCGGAGAACAGGACACCTACGAGCAGTACTTC.

The chain couples TRBV6-5 to TRBJ2-7, with 12 nucleotides matching TRBD2. V lost 6 bases, J lost 2 bases, and 2 bases stayed unmatched. The CDR3 has 14 residues. Per the germline V gene, CDR1 is MNHEY and CDR2 is SVGAGI. The CDR3 protein is CASRTSGGTYEQYF. CDR3 nucleotide sequence: TGTGCCAGCAGAACTAGCGGGGGGACCTACGAGCAGTACTTC.

CDR3 in amino acids: CASSLVPSGIRTQYF. CDR3 sequence (DNA): TGTGCCAGCAGCTTAGTGCCTAGCGGGATTCGTACGCAGTATTTT. The J gene is TRBJ2-3, the V gene TRBV7-6; 9 nucleotides align to TRBD2. Germline lookup yields CDR1 SGHVS and CDR2 FNYEAQ. CDR3 length: 15 amino acids. Losses at the gene ends were 1 base for V and 8 bases for J; bases not matched to a gene: 7.

The rearrangement joins TRBV7-8 to TRBJ2-5; D not certain. This CDR3 has 15 residues. The V end lost 5 bases, the J end lost 4 bases, and 17 bases lay between the germline ends. Germline CDR1 and CDR2: SGHVS and FQNEAQ. The CDR3 DNA follows: TGTGCCAGCAGCCCCAAGCTAGGTTGGGGAGAGACCCAGTACTTC. Translation: CASSPKLGWGETQYF. Looking up the rest from reference TRBV7-8 and TRBJ2-5 gives the full variable domain: GAGVSQSPRYKVAKRGQDVALRCDPISGHVSLFWYQQALGQGPEFLTYFQNEAQLDKSGLPSDRFFAERPEGSVSTLKIQRTQQEDSAVYLCASSPKLGWGETQYFGPGTRLLVL.

The chain links TRBV28 to TRBJ2-7; TRBD2 is a possible D gene (6 bases). CDR1 is MDHEN and CDR2 is SYDVKM in the germline V gene. The CDR3 runs to 18 residues. V gave up 3 bases and J gave up 0 bases, with 21 bases separating them. The CDR3 coding sequence is TGTGCCAGCAGTTTTAGGAGGGCAGTCCTCACCAGCTCCTACGAGCAGTACTTC. Its protein product is CASSFRRAVLTSSYEQYF.

The V and J genes are TRBV15 and TRBJ1-2; D is undetermined. The ends were cut back, 6 bases at V and 3 bases at J, with 14 bases in the middle. Looked up from germline, CDR1 is LNHNV and CDR2 is YYDKDF (reference sequence). The length of the CDR3 is 14 residues. The CDR3 DNA reads TGTGCCACCAGGGCCTTGCACGTCGACTATGGCTACACCTTC. Its protein product is CATRALHVDYGYTF.

The rearrangement uses TRBV28 and TRBJ1-2; D is undetermined. The germline V gene encodes CDR1 MDHEN and CDR2 SYDVKM. The CDR3 sequence is 11 residues long. V lost 7 bases to trimming and J lost 2 bases, with 5 bases between them. The CDR3 DNA reads TGTGCCAGCACCGCCAACTATGGCTACACCTTC. Its translation: CASTANYGYTF.

This sequence joins TRBV30 and TRBJ2-7, with D possibly TRBD2 on 5 matching bases. Per germline, CDR1 GTSNPN and CDR2 SVGIG (reference sequence). The V gene lost 0 bases and the J gene lost 5 bases, with 5 bases spanning the gap. CDR3 length: 11 amino acids. CDR3 DNA sequence: TGTGCCTGGAGTGTCGGGGACGAGCAGTACTTC. Protein product: CAWSVGDEQYF.

V is TRBV11-2 and J is TRBJ2-7; D is perhaps TRBD1 (5 bases). This CDR3 spans 14 amino acids. V lost 5 bases, J lost 0 bases, and 11 bases lay in between. Germline CDR1 is SGHAT and CDR2 is FQNNGV. CDR3 DNA sequence: TGTGCCAGCAGCCTAACAGGCAGCTCCTACGAGCAGTACTTC. Encoded protein: CASSLTGSSYEQYF. The entire variable domain, with the rest obtained from reference TRBV11-2 and TRBJ2-7, is as follows: EAGVAQSPRYKIIEKRQSVAFWCNPISGHATLYWYQQILGQGPKLLIQFQNNGVVDDSQLPKDRFSAERLKGVDSTLKIQPAKLEDSAVYLCASSLTGSSYEQYFGPGTRLTVT.

The V call is TRBV15, the J call TRBJ2-1; D remains ambiguous. The V gene's germline CDR1 is LNHNV and CDR2 YYDKDF (reference sequence). The V end was cut by 3 bases, the J end by 4 bases, with 10 bases between. This CDR3 contains 14 residues. DNA for the CDR3: TGTGCCACCAGCAGCAGAGAGATTTACAATGAGCAGTTCTTC. It codes for CATSSREIYNEQFF. Variable domain in full (rest from reference TRBV15 and TRBJ2-1): DAMVIQNPRYQVTQFGKPVTLSCSQTLNHNVMYWYQQKSSQAPKLLFHYYDKDFNNEADTPDNFQSRRPNTSFCFLDIRSPGLGDTAMYLCATSSREIYNEQFFGPGTRLTVL.

The gene calls are TRBV21-1 and TRBJ2-7; the table gives TRBD2 as D, unverified against the DNA. TRBV21-1 is noted as a pseudogene. CDR3 length: 18 amino acids. The CDR3 sequence: CASSNGTSEPSRGREQYF. The CDR3 DNA reads TGTGCCAGCAGCAACGGGACTAGCGAACCATCCCGAGGGCGCGAGCAGTACTTC.

The CDR3 nucleotides are TGCGCCAGCAGCCTTCGAACCCGCACAGATACGCAGTATTTT. Translation gives CASSLRTRTDTQYF. This rearrangement joins TRBV5-1 to TRBJ2-3; D not certain. V shed 4 bases and J shed 1 base, with 10 bases lying between them. In germline, CDR1 is SGHRS, CDR2 YFSETQ. The length of the CDR3 is 14 residues.

V and J are TRBV7-9 and TRBJ1-1, with 9 positions matching TRBD1. Germline CDR1 is SEHNR and CDR2 is FQNEAQ (reference sequence). J gave up 1 base and V 1 base, and 4 bases lay outside the gene matches. The CDR3 is 16 amino acids. In nucleotides, the CDR3 is TGTGCCAGCAGCTTAGTACCGGGACAGGGGAACACTGAAGCTTTCTTT. Encoded protein: CASSLVPGQGNTEAFF.

This clone has just one count. In DNA form, the CDR3 reads TGTGCCAGCAGTACAACTAGGGGCCCACACTCGTCGTATACGCAGTATTTT. It translates to CASSTTRGPHSSYTQYF. The V call is TRBV28, the J call TRBJ2-3, with D perhaps matching TRBD1 or TRBD2 (5 bases each). Germline lookup yields CDR1 MDHEN and CDR2 SYDVKM. Deletions cut 5 bases from V and 7 bases from J, with 25 bases between. There are 17 residues in the CDR3.